Below are 9 T cell receptor beta chains sequenced from a single sample in a study of shared clonotypes between healthy human individuals. The table came from immunoSEQ multiplex PCR; TCRdb's copy has only in-frame clones and leaves some out. This table holds about 1.1 million clones, about 72% found once. Material for sequencing was memory CD4+ T cells from PBMCs. The sample's subset: CD45RA-negative fraction. These TCRs come from a man in his late teens or twenties in good health. Some clones in this sample may be carry-over from other donors' samples.

The chain uses TRBV18 and TRBJ2-1; D remains unclear. This CDR3 has 13 residues. V lost 3 bases to trimming and J lost 8 bases, with 11 bases between them. The germline CDR1 and CDR2 sequences are KGHSH and LQKENI. Here the CDR3 reads CASSPRIGDEQFF. The CDR3 nucleotides read TGTGCCAGCTCACCCCGGATAGGCGATGAGCAGTTCTTC.

V gene TRBV11-2 combines with J gene TRBJ1-2; no clear D. The CDR3 length is 13 residues. Germline CDR1 and CDR2: SGHAT and FQNNGV. The V gene lost 2 bases and the J gene lost 7 bases, with 11 bases spanning the gap. Here the CDR3 reads CASSLTRWVGYTF. As DNA, the CDR3 is TGTGCCAGCAGCTTAACCCGGTGGGTTGGCTACACCTTC.

This clone has more than one count but fewer than ten. The chain employs TRBV10-3 and TRBJ2-2, with 13 bases lining up with TRBD2. The V gene's germline CDR1 is ENHRY and CDR2 SYGVKD. This CDR3 is built from 16 residues. The ends lost 4 bases at V and 5 bases at J; junction bases unmatched: 4. This CDR3 is CAISGTSGSSTGELFF. The CDR3 bases are TGTGCCATCAGTGGGACTAGCGGGAGTAGTACCGGGGAGCTGTTTTTT.

This chain links TRBV9 with TRBJ2-7; the D gene is possibly TRBD1 (5 bases). This CDR3 contains 14 residues. V lost 2 bases and J lost 1, with 10 bases in between. The germline gives CDR1 SGDLS, CDR2 YYNGEE. Here the CDR3 DNA reads TGTGCCAGCAGCGTTCAGGGTGGGTCCTACGAGCAGTACTTC. This encodes CASSVQGGSYEQYF.

In its sample, this clone was seen a few times. J is TRBJ1-4 and V is TRBV29-1, with D unresolved. Germline values: CDR1 SQVTM, CDR2 ANQGSEA. The CDR3 has 11 residues. Trimming stripped 5 bases from V and 4 bases from J, with 5 bases between. CDR3 in amino acids: CSVFGNEKLFF. The CDR3 nucleotides read TGCAGCGTTTTCGGTAATGAAAAACTGTTTTTT.

With respect to this clone: A much larger clone sits a single nucleotide away, making a read error possible. The gene calls are TRBV30 and TRBJ1-1; D unclear. The CDR3 contains 14 residues. Germline CDR1 is GTSNPN and CDR2 is SVGIG (reference sequence). Deletions cut 0 bases from V and 4 bases from J, with 12 bases between. The CDR3 nucleotides read TGTGCCTGGAGTGTAACGGAGATGAGCACTGAAGCTTTCTTT. Protein product: CAWSVTEMSTEAFF.

The chain carries TRBV27 and TRBJ1-3; 8 positions agree with TRBD1. Germline V gives CDR1 MNHEY, CDR2 SMNVEV (reference sequence). The CDR3 covers 18 residues. V shed 7 bases and J 0 bases; nucleotides not matched to a gene: 14. CDR3 nucleotides: TGTGCCAGCACCAATTCGGACAGGGAAGAGTCCTCTGGAAACACCATATATTTT. Its translation is CASTNSDREESSGNTIYF.

This clone was detected ten times or more. This chain links TRBV28 with TRBJ2-2; D ambiguous. Germline V lookup: CDR1 MDHEN, CDR2 SYDVKM. The V end was cut by 5 bases, the J end by 7 bases, with 8 bases between. This CDR3 contains 12 residues. This chain's CDR3 is CASSRTFGELFF. CDR3 nucleotides: TGTGCCAGCAGTCGAACGTTCGGGGAGCTGTTTTTT. Full variable domain (remainder filled in from reference TRBV28 and TRBJ2-2): DVKVTQSSRYLVKRTGEKVFLECVQDMDHENMFWYRQDPGLGLRLIYFSYDVKMKEKGDIPEGYSVSREKKERFSLILESASTNQTSMYLCASSRTFGELFFGEGSRLTVL.

The chain is built from TRBV6-6 and TRBJ1-1; no definite D call. The CDR3 spans 15 residues. Germline-derived CDR1 and CDR2 are MNHNY and SVGAGI (reference sequence). The V and J ends lost 1 base and 2 bases respectively, with 11 bases between them. CDR3 region: CASSYLRGINTEAFF. The CDR3 coding sequence is TGTGCCAGCAGTTACTTGCGGGGAATTAACACTGAAGCTTTCTTT.